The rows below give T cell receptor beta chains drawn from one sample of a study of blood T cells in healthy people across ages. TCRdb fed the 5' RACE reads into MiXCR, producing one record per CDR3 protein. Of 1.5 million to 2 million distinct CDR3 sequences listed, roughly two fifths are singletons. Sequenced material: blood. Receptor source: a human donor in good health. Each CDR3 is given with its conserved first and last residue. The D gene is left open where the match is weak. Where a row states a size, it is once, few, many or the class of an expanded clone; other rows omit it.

DNA: TGTGCCAGCAGCTCCGGGGTACTTGGACCGGTCAGGTCCCCACAGTTCTTC; CDR3: CASSSGVLGPVRSPQFF; J: TRBJ2-1; D: .; V: TRBV11-1; size: .
DNA: TGTGCCAGCAGCTTCAGGGGCTTAGGGGAGACCCAGTACTTC; CDR3: CASSFRGLGETQYF; J: TRBJ2-5; D: .; V: TRBV7-2; size: .
DNA: TGTGCTAGTGGGCCGAGAGAAGATGGCTACACCTTC; CDR3: CASGPREDGYTF; J: TRBJ1-2; D: .; V: TRBV12-5; size: .
DNA: TGTGCCAGCCGTTACGGGGGGAGTAGCGACGAGCAGTTCTTC; CDR3: CASRYGGSSDEQFF; J: TRBJ2-1; D: TRBD2; V: TRBV6-2/TRBV6-3; size: .
DNA: TGCAGCGTTGATTACCCTAGTCCGTTCTTC; CDR3: CSVDYPSPFF; J: TRBJ2-1; D: .; V: TRBV29-1; size: .
DNA: TGCGCCAGCAGCCAAGATCATGGAGATACGCAGTATTTT; CDR3: CASSQDHGDTQYF; J: TRBJ2-3; D: .; V: TRBV4-3; size: few
DNA: TGTGCCAGCAGCTCCTACTGGACAGGGGGCGTATATCCCCCCCTCCTACGAGGGCAGTACTTC; CDR3: CASSSYWTGGVYPPLLRGQYF; J: TRBJ2-7; D: TRBD1; V: TRBV7-8; size: few
DNA: TGCAGCGTTGAAGATTTGAAGGGCTATGGCTACACCTTC; CDR3: CSVEDLKGYGYTF; J: TRBJ1-2; D: .; V: TRBV29-1; size: .
DNA: TGCGCCAGCAGCGTAGTAGGGGACACTGAAGCTTTCTTT; CDR3: CASSVVGDTEAFF; J: TRBJ1-1; D: .; V: TRBV9; size: few
DNA: TGTGCCAGCAAGGACAGGCCTAGGGCTAATGAAAAACTGTTTTTT; CDR3: CASKDRPRANEKLFF; J: TRBJ1-4; D: TRBD1; V: TRBV6-1; size: .
DNA: TGTGCCAGCAGCCGGGAGGGACACCCCACAGATACGCAGTATTTT; CDR3: CASSREGHPTDTQYF; J: TRBJ2-3; D: TRBD2; V: TRBV11-2; size: few
DNA: TGCGCCAGCAGCTCCCTAACTAGCGGGGCCTCCTACAATGAGCAGTTCTTC; CDR3: CASSSLTSGASYNEQFF; J: TRBJ2-1; D: TRBD2; V: TRBV5-1; size: few
DNA: TGTGCCAGCAGTCGACAGGGATCTGGAAACACCATATATTTT; CDR3: CASSRQGSGNTIYF; J: TRBJ1-3; D: TRBD1; V: TRBV12-3/TRBV12-4; size: few
DNA: TGTGCCAGCAGTTATATAGCAGGGTTGGAGACCCAGTACTTC; CDR3: CASSYIAGLETQYF; J: TRBJ2-5; D: .; V: TRBV6-5; size: few
DNA: TGTGCCACCAGCTTATGGGGGGGGAATTCACCCCTCCACTTT; CDR3: CATSLWGGNSPLHF; J: TRBJ1-6; D: .; V: TRBV15; size: .
DNA: TGTGCCAGCAGCGAAACGGTGGCAGGCCGGAATGGCTACACCTTC; CDR3: CASSETVAGRNGYTF; J: TRBJ1-2; D: .; V: TRBV9; size: few
DNA: TGCGCCAGCAGCCGGGAAGGGGGCGTCTACGAGCAGTACTTC; CDR3: CASSREGGVYEQYF; J: TRBJ2-7; D: TRBD1; V: TRBV5-1; size: .
DNA: TGCAGTGCTAGCATGGCGGGGTTCTCCTACGAGCAGTACTTC; CDR3: CSASMAGFSYEQYF; J: TRBJ2-7; D: .; V: TRBV20-1; size: .
DNA: TGTGCCACCAGCAGCGGGGGGGCCGGTGAGCAGTTCTTC; CDR3: CATSSGGAGEQFF; J: TRBJ2-1; D: TRBD2; V: TRBV15; size: few
DNA: TGTGCCACCAGTGATCCAGACGGATACAATGAGCAGTTCTTC; CDR3: CATSDPDGYNEQFF; J: TRBJ2-1; D: .; V: TRBV24-1; size: .
DNA: TGTGCCATCAGTGAGTCTGGGGGTGTCACCGGGGAGCTGTTTTTT; CDR3: CAISESGGVTGELFF; J: TRBJ2-2; D: .; V: TRBV10-3; size: few
DNA: TGTGCCAGCAGCTCCCCCCCAGGACAGCAATGGTTTTTT; CDR3: CASSSPPGQQWFF; J: TRBJ1-4; D: .; V: TRBV7-9; size: few
DNA: TGTGCCAGCAGCAGGAATAGCGGGGGGGCGCTCGAGCAGTACTTC; CDR3: CASSRNSGGALEQYF; J: TRBJ2-7; D: TRBD2; V: TRBV7-2; size: .
DNA: TGTGCCAGCAGTGAAGGCTGGGGAATGACCCAGTACTTC; CDR3: CASSEGWGMTQYF; J: TRBJ2-5; D: .; V: TRBV6-1; size: .
DNA: TGTGCCAGCAGTCAAGTGGGGGTCCTACGCGAGCAGTACTTC; CDR3: CASSQVGVLREQYF; J: TRBJ2-7; D: .; V: TRBV12-3/TRBV12-4; size: many
DNA: TGTGCCTCAGCACTCGATCTGGTGAACACTGAAGCTTTCTTT; CDR3: CASALDLVNTEAFF; J: TRBJ1-1; D: .; V: TRBV5-5; size: .
DNA: TGTGCCAGCAGTTTCAACCCGGGGGCGTACGAGCAGTACTTC; CDR3: CASSFNPGAYEQYF; J: TRBJ2-7; D: .; V: TRBV7-2; size: many
DNA: TGCAGCGTGGGCGGTGCTGGGGCCAACGTCCTGACTTTC; CDR3: CSVGGAGANVLTF; J: TRBJ2-6; D: .; V: TRBV29-1; size: .
DNA: TGCAGTGCTAGAACGGTCCACTATAGCCGGGAGCAGTTCTTC; CDR3: CSARTVHYSREQFF; J: TRBJ2-1; D: .; V: TRBV20-1; size: few
DNA: TGTGCCAGCAGCTTATTCGCCGCCTACGAGCAGTACTTC; CDR3: CASSLFAAYEQYF; J: TRBJ2-7; D: .; V: TRBV7-2; size: few
DNA: TGTGCCAGCAGTTTATCCCGGACTAACTATGGCTACACCTTC; CDR3: CASSLSRTNYGYTF; J: TRBJ1-2; D: .; V: TRBV27; size: .
DNA: TGCGCCAGCAGCCACTTTCTAGCCAAAAACATTCAGTACTTC; CDR3: CASSHFLAKNIQYF; J: TRBJ2-4; D: .; V: TRBV4-1; size: .
DNA: TGCAGTGCTACCCAACCTAAGCAGGGGAGTTATGGCTACACCTTC; CDR3: CSATQPKQGSYGYTF; J: TRBJ1-2; D: .; V: TRBV20-1; size: .
DNA: TGTGCCATCAGTGAGTCGGAGGGAACCGTTAGCAATCAGCCCCAGCATTTT; CDR3: CAISESEGTVSNQPQHF; J: TRBJ1-5; D: .; V: TRBV10-3; size: .
DNA: TGCGCCAGCAGCCAAGATTTCTCCAGGAGCTCCTACAATGAGCAGTTCTTC; CDR3: CASSQDFSRSSYNEQFF; J: TRBJ2-1; D: .; V: TRBV4-1; size: few
DNA: TGTGCCAGCAGCTTTACAGAGAAGTTAGCCAAAAACATTCAGTACTTC; CDR3: CASSFTEKLAKNIQYF; J: TRBJ2-4; D: .; V: TRBV7-9; size: .
DNA: TGTGCCAGCAGTTTAGGGCAGACCTATGAAGCTTTCTTT; CDR3: CASSLGQTYEAFF; J: TRBJ1-1; D: .; V: TRBV28; size: .
DNA: TGTGCCACCAGCGCCCGGACAGGAAGCAAAAACATTCAGTACTTC; CDR3: CATSARTGSKNIQYF; J: TRBJ2-4; D: TRBD1; V: TRBV15; size: .
DNA: TGCGCCAGCAGCATTACGCCCGGCGGCGGGCAAACCTACGAGCAGTACTTC; CDR3: CASSITPGGGQTYEQYF; J: TRBJ2-7; D: .; V: TRBV5-1; size: .
DNA: TGTGCCAGCAGCTACACCCGGGATTTCAGCTACGAGCAGTACTTC; CDR3: CASSYTRDFSYEQYF; J: TRBJ2-7; D: .; V: TRBV7-9; size: .
DNA: TGCAGCGTTGAAGCGGGTTGGGATGAGCAGTTCTTC; CDR3: CSVEAGWDEQFF; J: TRBJ2-1; D: .; V: TRBV29-1; size: few
DNA: TGCAGTGCTAGTACGGGGGGCAATCAGCCCCAGCATTTT; CDR3: CSASTGGNQPQHF; J: TRBJ1-5; D: .; V: TRBV20-1; size: few
DNA: TGTGCCAGCAGCTTAGACGGGGCTGGCGAGCAGTACTTC; CDR3: CASSLDGAGEQYF; J: TRBJ2-7; D: .; V: TRBV7-9; size: .
DNA: TGCGCCAGCAGCTTGGCGCAGGGCAAAAACATTCAGTACTTC; CDR3: CASSLAQGKNIQYF; J: TRBJ2-4; D: .; V: TRBV5-1; size: .
DNA: TGTGCCACCAGCGGAGACAGGGTGAACACTGAAGCTTTCTTT; CDR3: CATSGDRVNTEAFF; J: TRBJ1-1; D: TRBD1; V: TRBV15; size: .
DNA: TGCAGTGCCCGGGACAGGGTGGGATTCCCTGAAGCTTTCTTT; CDR3: CSARDRVGFPEAFF; J: TRBJ1-1; D: TRBD1; V: TRBV20-1; size: .
DNA: TGTGCCAGCAGCCCCAACAGTGGGGCCTACAATGAGCAGTTCTTC; CDR3: CASSPNSGAYNEQFF; J: TRBJ2-1; D: .; V: TRBV9; size: .
DNA: TGTGCCAGCAGCCAAGAAGGGTGGCGGGGAGGCTCCTACAATGAGCAGTTCTTC; CDR3: CASSQEGWRGGSYNEQFF; J: TRBJ2-1; D: .; V: TRBV14; size: .
DNA: TGTGCCAGCACCCTTCGGGGGAGCGACTCGGGGGAGCAGTACTTC; CDR3: CASTLRGSDSGEQYF; J: TRBJ2-7; D: .; V: TRBV28; size: .
DNA: TGTGCCAGCAATATAGCGGCCTCCTACAATGAGCAGTTCTTC; CDR3: CASNIAASYNEQFF; J: TRBJ2-1; D: .; V: TRBV12-3/TRBV12-4; size: .
DNA: TGCAGTGCCACCAATACAATGTTCGGGACTAGCGGATTCACAGATACGCAGTATTTT; CDR3: CSATNTMFGTSGFTDTQYF; J: TRBJ2-3; D: TRBD2; V: TRBV20-1; size: .
DNA: TGCGCCAGCGGCAGGGAGGCCCTCAACGAGCAGTACTTC; CDR3: CASGREALNEQYF; J: TRBJ2-7; D: .; V: TRBV5-1; size: .